The 7 T cell receptor beta chains in this list originate from one sample, sequenced in a study of cytomegalovirus exposure and HLA in healthy donors. Primers for the PCR totalled 60 Vbeta and 13 Jbeta. Using immunoSEQ multiplex PCR, the repertoire was profiled, and TCRdb retains in-frame clones only, with some absent. The sample holds around 160,000 clones, over 65% seen once. The sequenced sample was PBMCs. Receptors originate from a young man in good health and CMV-seropositive.

The chain is built from TRBV28 and TRBJ1-1; 8 nucleotides align to TRBD1. The germline CDR1 and CDR2 sequences are MDHEN and SYDVKM. The CDR3 is made up of 13 amino acids. The junction had 5 bases not matched to a gene; V was cut back by 11 bases and J by 0 bases. The CDR3 is CAGKQGVNTEAFF. CDR3 nucleotides: TGTGCCGGCAAACAGGGGGTGAACACTGAAGCTTTCTTT. Complete variable domain (other parts from reference TRBV28 and TRBJ1-1): DVKVTQSSRYLVKRTGEKVFLECVQDMDHENMFWYRQDPGLGLRLIYFSYDVKMKEKGDIPEGYSVSREKKERFSLILESASTNQTSMYLCAGKQGVNTEAFFGQGTRLTVV.

The chain recombines TRBV5-1 with TRBJ2-5, with TRBD2 matching over 9 bases. Germline values: CDR1 SGHRS, CDR2 YFSETQ. The CDR3 runs 17 residues. Trimming took 3 bases from V and 0 from J; bases not matched to a gene: 9. The CDR3 loop reads CASSSKLAGAYQETQYF. The CDR3 bases are TGCGCCAGCAGCTCTAAATTAGCGGGGGCCTACCAAGAGACCCAGTACTTC. The complete variable domain, with remaining parts taken from reference TRBV5-1 and TRBJ2-5, reads KAGVTQTPRYLIKTRGQQVTLSCSPISGHRSVSWYQQTPGQGLQFLFEYFSETQRNKGNFPGRFSGRQFSNSRSEMNVSTLELGDSALYLCASSSKLAGAYQETQYFGPGTRLLVL.

The table lists this clone with a count of one. Other DNA variants within this sample encode the same CDR3. This rearrangement joins TRBV11-2 to TRBJ1-5, with 10 nucleotides matching TRBD1. With V trimmed by 5 bases and J by 5 bases, 3 bases remained unmatched. This CDR3 has 14 residues. Germline lookup yields CDR1 SGHAT and CDR2 FQNNGV. The chain's CDR3 is CASSLGTGDQPQHF. The CDR3, as DNA: TGTGCCAGCAGCCTCGGGACAGGGGATCAGCCCCAGCATTTT. The full variable domain, completed using reference TRBV11-2 and TRBJ1-5, is EAGVAQSPRYKIIEKRQSVAFWCNPISGHATLYWYQQILGQGPKLLIQFQNNGVVDDSQLPKDRFSAERLKGVDSTLKIQPAKLEDSAVYLCASSLGTGDQPQHFGDGTRLSIL.

This clone has more than one count but fewer than ten. The chain links TRBV30 to TRBJ1-1; no clear D gene. V was clipped by 5 bases and J by 1 base, with 14 bases between them. The CDR3 runs 14 residues. From germline, CDR1 is GTSNPN and CDR2 SVGIG (reference sequence). CDR3 sequence (DNA): TGTGCCTGGTGGAGCGGCCGGTCGAACACTGAAGCTTTCTTT. As protein: CAWWSGRSNTEAFF.

This chain links TRBV5-4 with TRBJ2-2; 8 bases agree with TRBD2. The CDR3 has 17 amino acids. Germline V gene lookup returns CDR1 SGHNT and CDR2 YYREEE (reference sequence). J lost 1 base, V lost 3 bases, and 8 bases had no gene match. CDR3: CASSSRSGGLNTGELFF. CDR3 in DNA: TGTGCCAGCAGCTCCCGAAGCGGGGGCCTGAACACCGGGGAGCTGTTTTTT.

The chain joins TRBV7-9 to TRBJ1-1; D might be TRBD1 (6 bases). The germline V gene encodes CDR1 SEHNR and CDR2 FQNEAQ (reference sequence). V dropped 3 bases and J dropped 2 bases, with 10 bases sitting between them. The CDR3 is 14 residues long. CDR3 sequence: CASSLARGNTEAFF. The DNA for the CDR3 is TGTGCCAGCAGCTTGGCCAGGGGAAACACTGAAGCTTTCTTT.

The chain links TRBV23-1 to TRBJ1-4, with 7 nucleotides matching TRBD1. TRBV23-1 is noted as an ORF with a role that remains uncertain. CDR3 length: 12 residues. V trimming: 11 bases; J trimming: 4 bases; junction bases outside the gene matches: 4. The CDR3 spells CAYRGINEKLFF. CDR3 coding DNA: TGCGCCTACAGGGGTATTAATGAAAAACTGTTTTTT.